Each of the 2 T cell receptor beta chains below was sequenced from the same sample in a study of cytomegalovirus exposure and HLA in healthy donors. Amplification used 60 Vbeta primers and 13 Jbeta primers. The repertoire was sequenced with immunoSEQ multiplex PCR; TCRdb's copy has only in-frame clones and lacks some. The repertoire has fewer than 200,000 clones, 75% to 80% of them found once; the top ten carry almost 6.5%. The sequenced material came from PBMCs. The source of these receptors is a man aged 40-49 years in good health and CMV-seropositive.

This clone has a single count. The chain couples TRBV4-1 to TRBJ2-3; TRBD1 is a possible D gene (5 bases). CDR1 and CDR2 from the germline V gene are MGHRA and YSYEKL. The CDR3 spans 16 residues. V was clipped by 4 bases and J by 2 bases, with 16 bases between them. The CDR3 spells CASSPYGDRPTDTQYF. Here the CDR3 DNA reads TGCGCCAGCAGCCCTTATGGAGACAGACCCACAGATACGCAGTATTTT.

DNA for the CDR3: TGTGCCAGCAGCTTAAGACAGGGTTCGTCAAAACTGTTTTTT. Translating it yields CASSLRQGSSKLFF. The genes are TRBV7-2 and TRBJ1-4; 7 bases are a match to TRBD1. V lost 2 bases, J lost 10 bases, and 7 bases stayed unmatched. Germline CDR1 reads SGHTA; CDR2 reads FQGNSA. The length of the CDR3 is 14 residues.